The sequence of this TCR beta chain was determined in a study of identical twins. The CDR3 has 16 amino acids. Trimming shortened V by 2 bases and J by 3 bases, and 16 bases separated the two germline ends. The V gene's germline CDR1 is SEHNR and CDR2 FQNEAQ (reference sequence). Study results and limitations: Models underpredicted monozygotic twin sharing of out-of-frame TCR alpha. Insertions were fewer in abundant cord blood beta clonotypes, whereas memory repertoires showed none of this pattern. Among out-of-frame alpha sequences shared by twins, low generation probability occurred in excess.

As to this clonotype: The antigen is undetermined.

TCRdb ran MiXCR on the 5' RACE reads and lists one entry per CDR3 protein. Of 250,000 to 300,000 distinct CDR3 sequences listed, more than 8% are singletons. The data also belong to a second study, concerning yellow fever vaccine responses in identical twins.

This receptor was taken from a woman aged 18-29 years in good health. The rearrangement joins TRBV7-9 to TRBJ2-5; maybe TRBD1 (6 bases). Sequencing was carried out using CD8+ T cells sorted from blood. The CDR3 nucleotides read TGTGCCAGCAGCTTAAAGCGGACAGAAACCAAAGAGACCCAGTACTTC. This encodes CASSLKRTETKETQYF.